The 6 T cell receptor beta chains presented below share a single source sample, sequenced in a study of blood T cell repertoires in COVID-19. TCRdb's copy holds only in-frame clones and misses some; the assay was immunoSEQ multiplex PCR. The sample consists of some 250,000 clones, more than 85% of them appearing once. Specimen: PBMCs or T cells enriched from blood (not recorded which). Every receptor here comes from a man aged 40-50 years who had recovered from COVID-19.

The J gene is TRBJ2-7, the V gene TRBV20-1, with unresolved D. This CDR3 is built from 11 residues. The V gene lost 7 bases and the J gene lost 0 bases, with 7 bases spanning the gap. Looked up from germline, CDR1 is DFQATT and CDR2 is SNEGSKA (reference sequence). DNA of the CDR3: TGCAGTGTAGCAGACTCCTACGAGCAGTACTTC. Translated, it gives CSVADSYEQYF.

There are a few counts of this clone. This chain joins TRBV18 and TRBJ2-2, with D perhaps TRBD1 (6 bases). The V and J ends lost 4 bases and 7 bases respectively, with 10 bases between them. Looked up from germline, CDR1 is KGHSH and CDR2 is LQKENI. This CDR3 comprises 13 residues. The chain's CDR3 is CASSQQGNGELFF. In DNA, the CDR3 is TGTGCCAGCTCACAACAGGGAAACGGGGAGCTGTTTTTT.

This sequence joins TRBV6-5 and TRBJ2-7, with 7 bases identical to TRBD1. This CDR3 is 13 amino acids long. The V and J ends lost 5 bases and 1 base, in that order; junction bases with no gene match: 2. Germline values: CDR1 MNHEY, CDR2 SVGAGI. This CDR3 is CASSTGQSYEQYF. CDR3 coding DNA: TGTGCCAGCAGTACGGGACAGTCCTACGAGCAGTACTTC.

This sequence joins TRBV19 and TRBJ1-6; no definite D call. Deletions cut 3 bases from V and 5 bases from J, with 20 bases between. CDR3 length: 18 residues. Looked up from germline, CDR1 is LNHDA and CDR2 is SQIVND (reference sequence). The CDR3 DNA sequence: TGTGCCAGTAGTATTCGGCGGGCCCACCGTAGGGATAATTCACCCCTCCACTTT. It translates to CASSIRRAHRRDNSPLHF.

J is TRBJ1-2 and V is TRBV6-5, with a tentative D call TRBD1 (5 bases). CDR3 size: 15 residues. V lost 8 bases and J 5 bases, leaving 21 bases between the germline ends. In germline, CDR1 is MNHEY, CDR2 SVGAGI. The CDR3, as DNA: TGTGCCAGCCGGGCGGGGGTCCTACAGAAATATGGCTACACCTTC. Its translation is CASRAGVLQKYGYTF.

This chain joins TRBV12-3 or TRBV12-4 and TRBJ1-2, with TRBD1 as a possible D gene (6 bases). The CDR3 consists of 13 residues. Trimming removed 3 bases at V and 4 bases at J, with 9 bases between. In nucleotides, the CDR3 is TGTGCCAGCAGTTTGGGGGCGGGCTATGGCTACACCTTC. It encodes CASSLGAGYGYTF.